One and the same sample provided the 8 T cell receptor beta chains below, sequenced in a study of T cell responses to AZD1222 COVID-19 vaccine. TCRdb's table, derived via immunoSEQ multiplex PCR, lists solely in-frame clones and lacks some. The sample holds around 58,000 clones; about 89% are singletons and the top ten take roughly 15%. This specimen consisted of peripheral blood, obtained 28 days after the second AZD1222 dose. The receptor source for this set is an adult who received the AZD1222 COVID-19 vaccine.

A few counts support this clone. The rearrangement links TRBV10-2 to TRBJ1-3; perhaps TRBD1 as D (6 bases). Germline CDR1 and CDR2: WSHSY and SAAADI. This CDR3 spans 13 amino acids. The V and J ends lost 7 bases and 4 bases respectively, with 11 bases between them. In nucleotides, the CDR3 is TGCGCCAGCAAGAGGCAGGGGGGAAACACCATATATTTT. This codes for CASKRQGGNTIYF.

The chain combines TRBV14 with TRBJ2-1, with TRBD2 matching 10 bases. With 3 bases clipped from V and 5 bases from J, the junction kept 10 bases outside the gene matches. Per germline, CDR1 SGHDN and CDR2 FVKESK. The CDR3 extends over 17 amino acids. The CDR3 nucleotides read TGTGCCAGCAGCCACCATTTACTAGCGGGGATCGACAATGAGCAGTTCTTC. It yields the protein CASSHHLLAGIDNEQFF. Full variable domain (outside the CDR3, taken from reference TRBV14 and TRBJ2-1): EAGVTQFPSHSVIEKGQTVTLRCDPISGHDNLYWYRRVMGKEIKFLLHFVKESKQDESGMPNNRFLAERTGGTYSTLKVQPAELEDSGVYFCASSHHLLAGIDNEQFFGPGTRLTVL.

In its sample, this clone ranks as medium-sized. The chain uses TRBV19 and TRBJ1-1; D gene uncertain. Per the germline V gene, CDR1 is LNHDA and CDR2 is SQIVND (reference sequence). Trimming removed 1 base at V and 7 bases at J, with 10 bases between. The CDR3 runs to 13 residues. CDR3 in DNA: TGTGCCAGTAGTATAGGGACGTTGGATGAAGCTTTCTTT. This sequence encodes CASSIGTLDEAFF.

V gene TRBV5-1 combines with J gene TRBJ2-1; D could derive from TRBD1 or TRBD2 (5 bases each). Trimming cost V 4 bases and J 0 bases, with 11 bases left between them. The CDR3 runs 15 residues. Germline lookup yields CDR1 SGHRS and CDR2 YFSETQ. CDR3 residues: CASSPGDRSYNEQFF. The CDR3 DNA sequence: TGCGCCAGCAGCCCCGGGGACCGCTCCTACAATGAGCAGTTCTTC. Together with reference TRBV5-1 and TRBJ2-1, the CDR3 gives the full variable domain: KAGVTQTPRYLIKTRGQQVTLSCSPISGHRSVSWYQQTPGQGLQFLFEYFSETQRNKGNFPGRFSGRQFSNSRSEMNVSTLELGDSALYLCASSPGDRSYNEQFFGPGTRLTVL.

This chain uses TRBV30 with TRBJ2-7; a possible D gene is TRBD1 (6 bases). Trimming cost V 2 bases and J 2 bases, with 16 bases left between them. This CDR3 has 15 amino acids. The germline V gene encodes CDR1 GTSNPN and CDR2 SVGIG (reference sequence). CDR3 nucleotides: TGTGCCTGGAGTATCCCTGGCTCAGGGGCCTACGAGCAGTACTTC. This encodes CAWSIPGSGAYEQYF.

The rearrangement links TRBV7-8 to TRBJ2-7; TRBD2 might be the D (5 bases). CDR3 length equals 11 residues. CDR1 is SGHVS, CDR2 FQNEAQ, per germline. Trimming cost V 5 bases and J 3 bases, with 5 bases left between them. CDR3 bases: TGTGCCAGCAGCCGGGACTACGAGCAGTACTTC. Its translation is CASSRDYEQYF.

The CDR3 nucleotides are TGTGCCAGCAGCGTATCTCCCTCTAGCACAGATACGCAGTATTTT. Protein sequence: CASSVSPSSTDTQYF. V usage is TRBV9 and J usage is TRBJ2-3; D gene ambiguous. This CDR3 has 15 residues. Germline CDR1 reads SGDLS; CDR2 reads YYNGEE. The V and J ends lost 1 base and 0 bases respectively, with 9 bases between them. The entire variable domain, with the rest obtained from reference TRBV9 and TRBJ2-3, is as follows: DSGVTQTPKHLITATGQRVTLRCSPRSGDLSVYWYQQSLDQGLQFLIQYYNGEERAKGNILERFSAQQFPDLHSELNLSSLELGDSALYFCASSVSPSSTDTQYFGPGTRLTVL.

This chain connects TRBV7-2 to TRBJ2-5; possible D gene TRBD2, 6 bases. CDR3 length: 16 residues. Germline V lookup: CDR1 SGHTA, CDR2 FQGNSA. Trimming shortened V by 2 bases and J by 1 base, and 14 bases separated the two germline ends. The CDR3 reads CASSLSGSGGQETQYF. CDR3 nucleotide sequence: TGTGCCAGCAGCTTATCGGGTAGCGGAGGCCAAGAGACCCAGTACTTC.